Shown below are 32 T cell receptor beta chains from a single sample sequenced in a study of cytomegalovirus exposure and HLA in healthy donors. A multiplex PCR was run with 60 Vbeta primers and 13 Jbeta primers. The method was immunoSEQ multiplex PCR; TCRdb's version includes in-frame clones alone and lacks a portion of them. The sample includes about 64,000 clones, around 77% of them seen just once. The sequencing sample was made of PBMCs. These receptors all come from a male donor in good health and CMV-seropositive.

This chain joins TRBV12-5 and TRBJ1-1; 8 bases map to TRBD1. With 4 bases clipped from V and 0 bases from J, the junction kept 7 bases outside the gene matches. The length of the CDR3 is 16 residues. Per germline, CDR1 LGHNT and CDR2 FRNRAP. The CDR3 loop reads CASGWVQGAMNTEAFF. The CDR3 DNA reads as TGTGCTAGTGGTTGGGTGCAGGGGGCTATGAACACTGAAGCTTTCTTT.

This sequence joins TRBV7-9 and TRBJ1-6; the D is unclear. This CDR3 region has 18 residues. V was cut by 5 bases and J by 5 bases, with 22 bases left in between. The germline gives CDR1 SEHNR, CDR2 FQNEAQ (reference sequence). CDR3 protein: CASSPLNPTAVNNSPLHF. The CDR3 nucleotides read TGTGCCAGCAGCCCCCTAAATCCAACAGCCGTGAATAATTCACCCCTCCACTTT.

This clone came up once. Additional DNA sequences in this sample encode the identical CDR3. The V and J genes are TRBV4-3 and TRBJ1-2, with D tentatively TRBD1 (6 bases). Germline values: CDR1 LGHNA, CDR2 YSLEER. Deletions cut 0 bases from V and 4 bases from J, with 12 bases between. This CDR3 comprises 15 residues. In nucleotides, the CDR3 is TGCGCCAGCAGCCAAGAAATTCAGGGGATCTATGGCTACACCTTC. Its protein is CASSQEIQGIYGYTF.

This chain joins TRBV4-3 and TRBJ2-3; D possibly corresponds to TRBD2 (6 bases). The CDR3 consists of 15 residues. Germline-derived CDR1 and CDR2 are LGHNA and YSLEER. V lost 4 bases, J lost 0 bases, and 11 bases lay in between. CDR3 region: CASSRVAESTDTQYF. Here the CDR3 DNA reads TGCGCCAGCAGCCGAGTAGCGGAAAGCACAGATACGCAGTATTTT.

The rearrangement links TRBV7-9 to TRBJ2-7, with D hard to call. Germline CDR1 is SEHNR and CDR2 is FQNEAQ (reference sequence). V lost 3 bases to trimming and J lost 2 bases, with 11 bases between them. This CDR3 region has 14 residues. CDR3 sequence (DNA): TGTGCCAGCAGCTTTGGCAGCGCTACCTACGAGCAGTACTTC. Translated, it gives CASSFGSATYEQYF.

The chain is built from TRBV2 and TRBJ1-6, with a weak D call TRBD1 (5 bases). Germline loops: CDR1 SNHLY, CDR2 FYNNEI. The CDR3 spans 16 residues. V shed 5 bases and J shed 4 bases, with 15 bases lying between them. In DNA form, the CDR3 reads TGTGCCAGCAGTTATACAGGAGTCCTTTATAATTCACCCCTCCACTTT. Translating gives CASSYTGVLYNSPLHF. The full variable domain, rest sourced from reference TRBV2 and TRBJ1-6, is EPEVTQTPSHQVTQMGQEVILRCVPISNHLYFYWYRQILGQKVEFLVSFYNNEISEKSEIFDDQFSVERPDGSNFTLKIRSTKLEDSAMYFCASSYTGVLYNSPLHFGNGTRLTVT.

The V call is TRBV9, the J call TRBJ2-7; the match to TRBD2 covers 10 bases. Germline CDR1 reads SGDLS; CDR2 reads YYNGEE. This CDR3 is 15 amino acids long. With V trimmed by 0 bases and J by 3 bases, 3 bases remained unmatched. CDR3 sequence: CASSVDVAGGYEQYF. The CDR3 nucleotides read TGTGCCAGCAGCGTAGATGTAGCGGGGGGCTACGAGCAGTACTTC.

The chain recombines TRBV7-8 with TRBJ2-7; weak D call: TRBD2 (5 bases). The CDR3 has 18 amino acids. The V gene lost 4 bases and the J gene lost 3 bases, with 25 bases spanning the gap. CDR1 and CDR2 from the germline V gene are SGHVS and FQNEAQ. The CDR3 spells CASSSTALAQKGIYEQYF. The CDR3 DNA reads TGTGCCAGCAGCTCGACCGCGCTAGCCCAAAAGGGTATCTACGAGCAGTACTTC. Variable domain in full (rest from reference TRBV7-8 and TRBJ2-7): GAGVSQSPRYKVAKRGQDVALRCDPISGHVSLFWYQQALGQGPEFLTYFQNEAQLDKSGLPSDRFFAERPEGSVSTLKIQRTQQEDSAVYLCASSSTALAQKGIYEQYFGPGTRLTVT.

The V call is TRBV7-9, the J call TRBJ2-1, with 8 bases fitting TRBD2. CDR1 and CDR2 (germline): SEHNR, FQNEAQ (reference sequence). J gave up 8 bases and V 6 bases, and 18 bases lay outside the gene matches. This CDR3 is 17 amino acids long. CDR3 DNA sequence: TGTGCCAGCAGACAGATCCGCCGGGACACCGGGGGGGATGAGCAGTTCTTC. Translation gives CASRQIRRDTGGDEQFF. Complete variable domain (other parts from reference TRBV7-9 and TRBJ2-1): DTGVSQNPRHKITKRGQNVTFRCDPISEHNRLYWYRQTLGQGPEFLTYFQNEAQLEKSRLLSDRFSAERPKGSFSTLEIQRTEQGDSAMYLCASRQIRRDTGGDEQFFGPGTRLTVL.

The rearrangement uses TRBV5-1 and TRBJ2-5; TRBD1 aligns across 8 bases. The CDR3 sequence is 15 residues long. Per germline, CDR1 SGHRS and CDR2 YFSETQ. V gave up 4 bases and J gave up 6 bases; unmatched junction bases: 11. Here the CDR3 reads CASSPPGAGGQTQYF. Written as DNA, the CDR3 is TGCGCCAGCAGCCCCCCCGGCGCAGGGGGCCAGACCCAGTACTTC.

The V and J genes are TRBV18 and TRBJ2-3; 10 positions match TRBD2. V lost 6 bases and J lost 3; bases outside the gene matches: 15. The germline gives CDR1 KGHSH, CDR2 LQKENI. There are 18 residues in the CDR3. The CDR3 coding sequence is TGTGCCAGCTCCCCTAAGCACACAGCGGGGGGGCCGACAGATACGCAGTATTTT. Translated, it gives CASSPKHTAGGPTDTQYF.

The chain couples TRBV4-2 to TRBJ1-3; TRBD1 matches at 9 bases. The V and J ends lost 4 bases and 8 bases, in that order; junction bases with no gene match: 9. Germline-derived CDR1 and CDR2 are LGHNA and YNFKEQ. CDR3 size: 15 residues. The CDR3 spells CASSLTGGLSYTIYF. In nucleotides, the CDR3 is TGTGCCAGCAGCCTTACAGGGGGCCTTAGTTACACCATATATTTT.

V is TRBV7-2 and J is TRBJ1-1; D call uncertain. CDR1 is SGHTA and CDR2 is FQGNSA in the germline V gene. The CDR3 runs to 14 residues. Trimming took off 5 bases at V and 1 base at J, with 11 bases between the two ends. In DNA form, the CDR3 reads TGTGCCAGCAGCGCCCGAGGCTGGAACACTGAAGCTTTCTTT. It specifies CASSARGWNTEAFF.

This clone showed up just a few times. The chain has TRBV7-9 and TRBJ1-1, with 7 bases fitting TRBD1. This CDR3 has 14 residues. Germline trimming cut 4 bases from V and 6 bases from J; bases unmatched to any gene: 8. Germline-derived CDR1 and CDR2 are SEHNR and FQNEAQ (reference sequence). The CDR3 reads CASSSKTGFAEAFF. The CDR3 DNA is TGTGCCAGCAGCTCTAAGACAGGGTTTGCTGAAGCTTTCTTT.

The CDR3 region has the DNA TGTGCCAGCAGCCGGGACAGCTTGAACACTGAAGCTTTCTTT. This codes for CASSRDSLNTEAFF. The chain combines TRBV7-3 with TRBJ1-1, with TRBD1 matching over 7 bases. The CDR3 extends over 14 amino acids. After removal of 5 bases from V and 0 bases from J, the junction contained 3 bases not matched to a gene. In germline, CDR1 is SGHTA, CDR2 FQGTGA.

The chain has TRBV18 and TRBJ1-4; 7 positions agree with TRBD1. From germline, CDR1 is KGHSH and CDR2 LQKENI. This CDR3 region has 14 residues. Trimming took 2 bases from V and 7 from J; bases not matched to a gene: 4. CDR3 nucleotide sequence: TGTGCCAGCTCACCAAACAGGGGAAGTGAAAAACTGTTTTTT. Protein sequence: CASSPNRGSEKLFF. Drawing the rest from reference TRBV18 and TRBJ1-4, the complete variable domain is NAGVMQNPRHLVRRRGQEARLRCSPMKGHSHVYWYRQLPEEGLKFMVYLQKENIIDESGMPKERFSAEFPKEGPSILRIQQVVRGDSAAYFCASSPNRGSEKLFFGSGTQLSVL.

The table lists this clone with a count of one. The chain couples TRBV19 to TRBJ2-7; D is unclear. Between the trimmed V and J ends, which lost 2 bases and 4 bases, there was a span of 12 bases. CDR1 is LNHDA and CDR2 is SQIVND in the germline V gene (reference sequence). The CDR3 sequence is 14 residues long. This CDR3 reads CASSISSREYEQYF. In DNA form, the CDR3 reads TGTGCCAGTAGTATATCTAGTCGAGAGTACGAGCAGTACTTC.

The rearrangement joins TRBV10-3 to TRBJ2-5, with 8 bases aligning to TRBD1. Trimming cost V 4 bases and J 2 bases; bases outside gene matches: 0. There are 13 residues in the CDR3. Germline CDR1 ENHRY, CDR2 SYGVKD. The CDR3 loop reads CAISGTGQETQYF. Here the CDR3 DNA reads TGTGCCATCAGTGGGACAGGGCAAGAGACCCAGTACTTC.

The chain couples TRBV25-1 to TRBJ2-5, with D possibly being TRBD2 (7 bases). The length of the CDR3 is 14 residues. In germline, CDR1 is MGHDK, CDR2 SYGVNS. The V end lost 2 bases, the J end lost 4 bases, and 11 bases lay between the germline ends. The CDR3 reads CASSEEGGPETQYF. The CDR3, as DNA: TGTGCCAGCAGTGAAGAGGGGGGGCCAGAGACCCAGTACTTC.

This clone showed up just once. V is TRBV6-4 and J is TRBJ2-7, with 9 bases identical to TRBD1. V shed 6 bases and J 2 bases; nucleotides not matched to a gene: 11. This CDR3 is 16 amino acids long. Per the germline V gene, CDR1 is MRHNA and CDR2 is SNTAGT. CDR3 bases: TGTGCCAGCAGGAAGGCCCCTTGGACAGGGGCCTACGAGCAGTACTTC. Encoded protein: CASRKAPWTGAYEQYF.

The rearrangement uses TRBV15 and TRBJ2-7; D uncertain. This CDR3 has 11 amino acids. The V and J ends lost 6 bases and 6 bases respectively, with 9 bases between them. CDR1 and CDR2 (germline): LNHNV, YYDKDF (reference sequence). CDR3 residues: CATSVQREQYF. DNA for the CDR3: TGTGCCACCAGTGTCCAGCGCGAGCAGTACTTC.

The chain employs TRBV28 and TRBJ1-2; D is uncertain. This CDR3 has 14 amino acids. V lost 3 bases to trimming and J lost 4 bases, with 12 bases between them. Germline lookup yields CDR1 MDHEN and CDR2 SYDVKM. CDR3 residues: CASSFPEVGYGYTF. In nucleotides, the CDR3 is TGTGCCAGCAGTTTTCCCGAGGTTGGCTATGGCTACACCTTC.

This clone was observed a single time. The CDR3 loop reads CASSLAYAQGRSNTEAFF. For the CDR3, the DNA is TGTGCCAGCAGCTTGGCCTATGCGCAGGGTAGAAGTAACACTGAAGCTTTCTTT. The V and J genes are TRBV5-8 and TRBJ1-1, with D perhaps matching TRBD1 (5 bases). V shed 0 bases and J shed 2 bases, with 20 bases lying between them. This CDR3 spans 18 amino acids. Germline V gene lookup returns CDR1 SGHTS and CDR2 YDEGEE.

The chain recombines TRBV7-9 with TRBJ2-1; 9 bases map to TRBD2. This CDR3 region has 16 residues. CDR1 SEHNR and CDR2 FQNEAQ come from the germline V gene (reference sequence). V trimming: 0 bases; J trimming: 8 bases; junction bases outside the gene matches: 8. This CDR3 is CASSLATRGGRDEQFF. DNA for the CDR3: TGTGCCAGCAGCTTAGCTACGCGGGGGGGCCGGGATGAGCAGTTCTTC.

V is TRBV5-1 and J is TRBJ2-3; 12 positions agree with TRBD2. Germline V gives CDR1 SGHRS, CDR2 YFSETQ. V was clipped by 4 bases and J by 5 bases; unmatched bases: 8. The CDR3 spans 16 residues. The CDR3 coding sequence is TGCGCCAGCAGCCGAACGACTAGCGGGGGAGGAGATACGCAGTATTTT. Translated, it gives CASSRTTSGGGDTQYF. The variable domain in full, with the rest retrieved from reference TRBV5-1 and TRBJ2-3, is KAGVTQTPRYLIKTRGQQVTLSCSPISGHRSVSWYQQTPGQGLQFLFEYFSETQRNKGNFPGRFSGRQFSNSRSEMNVSTLELGDSALYLCASSRTTSGGGDTQYFGPGTRLTVL.

In its sample, this clone was seen a few times. V gene TRBV7-6 combines with J gene TRBJ1-1; D may be TRBD1 (6 bases). Germline-derived CDR1 and CDR2 are SGHVS and FNYEAQ. The CDR3 loop spans 17 amino acids. V was clipped by 4 bases and J by 0 bases, with 18 bases between them. For the CDR3, the DNA is TGTGCCAGCAGCTCAAGTTATACAGGGCAGATGAACACTGAAGCTTTCTTT. Its protein product is CASSSSYTGQMNTEAFF.

The V gene is TRBV5-6, the J gene TRBJ1-2; D perhaps matches TRBD1 (6 bases). CDR3 size: 16 residues. Germline V CDR1 and CDR2: SGHDT, YYEEEE. V lost 3 bases to trimming and J lost 1 base, with 16 bases between them. The CDR3 region is CASSWGGQTSNYGYTF. The CDR3 DNA reads TGTGCCAGCAGCTGGGGGGGGCAGACGAGTAACTATGGCTACACCTTC.

This clone was counted between two and nine times. The chain is built from TRBV29-1 and TRBJ1-1, with D unresolved. CDR3 size: 14 residues. Germline V gene data show CDR1 as SQVTM and CDR2 as ANQGSEA. The V end lost 5 bases, the J end lost 3 bases, and 16 bases lay between the germline ends. The CDR3 region has the DNA TGCAGCGTTCGTCTTCTCGCGGGCGACACTGAAGCTTTCTTT. The encoded protein is CSVRLLAGDTEAFF.

The chain joins TRBV30 to TRBJ1-5, with TRBD1 matching 7 bases. This CDR3 is built from 13 residues. V was pared by 1 base and J by 6 bases, with 3 bases of the junction left unmatched. The germline V gene has CDR1 GTSNPN and CDR2 SVGIG (reference sequence). CDR3 sequence (DNA): TGTGCCTGGAGTGGACAGGGACGTCAGCCCCAGCATTTT. Its translation is CAWSGQGRQPQHF.

The chain recombines TRBV7-8 with TRBJ1-3; a possible D gene is TRBD1 (6 bases). Germline values: CDR1 SGHVS, CDR2 FQNEAQ. The V end was cut by 2 bases, the J end by 3 bases, with 11 bases between. This CDR3 contains 15 residues. For the CDR3, the DNA is TGTGCCAGCAGCTTACTGGGGGCAGGTGGAAACACCATATATTTT. Its protein is CASSLLGAGGNTIYF.

The chain has TRBV7-8 and TRBJ1-4; unclear D gene. Germline loops: CDR1 SGHVS, CDR2 FQNEAQ. CDR3 length equals 15 residues. The V gene lost 7 bases and the J gene lost 8 bases, with 20 bases spanning the gap. CDR3 protein: CASKVYGEGYEKLFF. The CDR3 region has the DNA TGTGCCAGCAAGGTCTACGGGGAGGGCTACGAAAAACTGTTTTTT.

This chain connects TRBV7-9 to TRBJ2-7, with D unclear. CDR3 length: 13 residues. Trimming took off 2 bases at V and 0 bases at J, with 5 bases between the two ends. Germline assignment: CDR1 SEHNR and CDR2 FQNEAQ (reference sequence). Written as DNA, the CDR3 is TGTGCCAGCAGCTTATCCGGCTCCTACGAGCAGTACTTC. Its translation: CASSLSGSYEQYF.